These T cell receptor beta chains were read from a single sample in a study of spatial heterogeneity in lung cancer. MiXCR was run by TCRdb on the 5' RACE reads, yielding one entry per CDR3 protein. In the table there are about 4,900 distinct CDR3 sequences, about 12% of which are singletons. The sequenced sample was lung tumor tissue, obtained at surgery. The receptors stem from a female donor with early-stage non-small cell lung cancer. Each CDR3 is given without its conserved first and last residue.

v_call,cdr3_aa
TRBV18,ASSPIGTAIYNEQF
TRBV28,ASSLSREQF
TRBV27,ASSLDRGGEKLF
TRBV5-1,ASSTQGTGELF
TRBV4-1,ASSPGPLRKTQY
TRBV5-1,ASSLGTSGGLRADEQF
TRBV14,ASSQVTGGYGYT
TRBV20-1,SAGSGVGGILSNQPQH
TRBV4-2,ASSPARQGYEQF
TRBV20-1,SVRRHDRGAYEQY
TRBV4-2,ASSQDTPPRNTEAF
TRBV5-5,ASSFINPDRGMGTPLH
TRBV2,ASRGQDSGNTIY
TRBV12-5,ASGLGVKADEQY